Listed here are 27 T cell receptor beta chains from one sample, sequenced in a study of T cell clonality in common variable immunodeficiency. Clones were read by immunoSEQ multiplex PCR, and TCRdb kept only the in-frame ones, dropping some. In total the sample includes roughly 50,000 clones, none of them seen once. Sequencing input: peripheral blood mononuclear cells. Receptors originate from a person aged 18 to 75 in good health.

The sample holds a few counts of this clone. Coverage ceases 3 residues before the CDR3 finishes, and the germline J gene fills in the end. The rearrangement joins TRBV19 to TRBJ2-2; perhaps TRBD1 as D (8 bases). CDR1 and CDR2 from the germline V gene are LNHDA and SQIVND (reference sequence). The CDR3 runs to 14 residues. CDR3 residues: CASSTGGEFSPLFF. The DNA read from the CDR3 is TGTGCCAGTAGCACAGGGGGGGAATTCTCACCG.

This clone was observed a handful of times. The read falls 3 residues short of the CDR3 end, and the missing part is taken from the germline J gene. The chain is built from TRBV7-8 and TRBJ1-5; possibly TRBD1 for D (5 bases). The V end lost 5 bases, the J end lost 5 bases, and 13 bases lay between the germline ends. Looked up from germline, CDR1 is SGHVS and CDR2 is FQNEAQ. The CDR3 spans 14 residues. Partial CDR3 DNA: TGTGCCAGCAGCAAGTCAGGGAGGGATCAGCCC. This translates into CASSKSGRDQP. The CDR3 as a whole reads CASSKSGRDQPQHF.

This clone was recorded many times. The read halts 3 residues ahead of the CDR3 end, with the missing end drawn from the germline J gene. This chain uses TRBV20-1 with TRBJ2-7; no definite D call. V dropped 0 bases and J dropped 2 bases, with 8 bases sitting between them. The CDR3 loop spans 13 amino acids. Germline lookup yields CDR1 DFQATT and CDR2 SNEGSKA (reference sequence). CDR3 region: CSARDPGTYEQYF. CDR3 DNA, as far as it was read: TGCAGTGCTAGAGATCCGGGTACCTACGAG.

On this clone itself: The read ends 3 residues before the CDR3 terminus; that terminus is restored from the germline J gene. V usage is TRBV11-3 and J usage is TRBJ2-1; TRBD2 aligns across 9 bases. This CDR3 comprises 14 residues. Germline V gene lookup returns CDR1 SGHNT and CDR2 YENEEA. Germline trimming cut 1 base from V and 7 bases from J; bases unmatched to any gene: 2. The CDR3 here is CASSLGGRVNEQFF. Partial CDR3 DNA: TGTGCCAGCAGCTTAGGCGGGAGGGTGAATGAG.

This clone came up many times. The read ends 3 residues early relative to the CDR3; the germline J gene fills the gap. The V call is TRBV12-3 or TRBV12-4, the J call TRBJ1-3, with 8 bases identical to TRBD1. The ends lost 1 base at V and 3 bases at J; junction bases unmatched: 8. The CDR3 runs 17 residues. The DNA read from the CDR3 is TGTGCCAGCAGTTTAGGGACAGGGCGGAATAGTGGAAACACC. This encodes CASSLGTGRNSGNT. The whole CDR3 protein is CASSLGTGRNSGNTIYF.

This clone was recorded many times. The part of the CDR3 DNA that was read is TGTGCCAGCAGCTTGGGGCAGGGGACCTCCTACGAG. Amino acids: CASSLGQGTSYE. The CDR3, in full, reads CASSLGQGTSYEQYF. The chain uses TRBV7-3 and TRBJ2-7; possible D gene TRBD1, 6 bases. The CDR3 extends 3 residues past the end of the read, so its final part is completed from the germline J gene. Trimming removed 3 bases at V and 0 bases at J, with 12 bases between. Germline V gene data show CDR1 as SGHTA and CDR2 as FQGTGA. The CDR3 is 15 residues long.

Ten or more counts support this clone. Sequencing ends 3 residues short of the CDR3 end; the germline J gene provides the rest. The rearrangement joins TRBV7-2 to TRBJ2-7; D is unresolved. CDR3 size: 14 residues. Germline values: CDR1 SGHTA, CDR2 FQGNSA. Trimming removed 5 bases at V and 4 bases at J, with 15 bases between. The part of the CDR3 DNA that was read is TGTGCCAGCAGCCCAACGCCGCCCGCGTACGAG. Protein sequence: CASSPTPPAYE. The whole CDR3 reads CASSPTPPAYEQYF.

To note about this clone: Read sequence stops 3 residues before the CDR3 end, and the germline J gene provides the missing end. The chain joins TRBV5-1 to TRBJ2-7; 8 bases are shared with TRBD2. Germline lookup yields CDR1 SGHRS and CDR2 YFSETQ. The CDR3 has 15 residues. Germline trimming cut 0 bases from V and 5 bases from J; bases unmatched to any gene: 7. The CDR3 loop reads CASSLGGTRFDEQYF. The sequenced CDR3 bases are TGCGCCAGCAGCTTGGGGGGGACTAGGTTCGACGAG.

The sample holds many counts of this clone. The read ends 3 residues early relative to the CDR3; the germline J gene fills the gap. The V call is TRBV7-2, the J call TRBJ1-1; the D gene is possibly TRBD1 (5 bases). This CDR3 has 15 amino acids. Germline V CDR1 and CDR2: SGHTA, FQGNSA. Trimming took off 2 bases at V and 1 base at J, with 11 bases between the two ends. CDR3 sequence: CASSLHGAGNTEAFF. The sequenced part of the CDR3 DNA is TGTGCCAGCAGCTTACATGGGGCAGGGAACACTGAA.

This clone was seen repeatedly, ten times or more. The read halts 3 residues ahead of the CDR3 end, with the missing end drawn from the germline J gene. The rearrangement joins TRBV19 to TRBJ1-5; 7 bases agree with TRBD1. The CDR3 runs to 14 residues. Germline CDR1 reads LNHDA; CDR2 reads SQIVND (reference sequence). The ends lost 2 bases at V and 4 bases at J; junction bases unmatched: 2. CDR3 sequence: CASSIQTGNQPQHF. The CDR3 bases that were read are TGTGCCAGTAGTATACAGACAGGGAATCAGCCC.

The sample holds many counts of this clone. The CDR3 end is not reached by the read, which stops 3 residues before it; the germline J gene fills it in. This sequence joins TRBV7-9 and TRBJ2-1; D gene uncertain. V lost 2 bases to trimming and J lost 3 bases, with 8 bases between them. This CDR3 has 14 residues. Germline V gene sequence: CDR1 SEHNR, CDR2 FQNEAQ (reference sequence). The CDR3 bases that were read are TGTGCCAGCAGCTTACGAGACTTCTACAATGAG. Amino acids: CASSLRDFYNE. The whole CDR3 region reads CASSLRDFYNEQFF.

The sample holds many counts of this clone. The read ends 3 residues before the CDR3 terminus; that terminus is restored from the germline J gene. The chain couples TRBV7-3 to TRBJ2-3; D not resolved. This CDR3 has 15 amino acids. V was pared by 1 base and J by 7 bases, with 15 bases between. Germline CDR1 is SGHTA and CDR2 is FQGTGA. The CDR3: CASSLRADRMNTQYF. The part of the CDR3 DNA that was read is TGTGCCAGCAGCTTAAGGGCTGACCGTATGAATACG.

This clone was seen at least ten times. The read stops 3 residues short of the end of the CDR3; the missing end is completed from the germline J gene. The V call is TRBV11-2, the J call TRBJ1-4, with 10 bases aligning to TRBD1. The CDR3 extends over 13 amino acids. Germline lookup yields CDR1 SGHAT and CDR2 FQNNGV. The DNA read from the CDR3 is TGTGCCAGCAGCCCCGACAGGGGGCGAAGA. The encoded protein is CASSPDRGRR. The whole CDR3 region reads CASSPDRGRRLFF.

This clone was seen ten or more times. Read sequence stops 3 residues before the CDR3 end, and the germline J gene provides the missing end. This chain connects TRBV30 to TRBJ2-5; D not resolved. The CDR3 spans 12 residues. Trimming shortened V by 4 bases and J by 4 bases, and 10 bases separated the two germline ends. CDR1 and CDR2 (germline): GTSNPN, SVGIG (reference sequence). The CDR3 here is CAWNTGGETQYF. CDR3 DNA (partial): TGTGCCTGGAATACTGGCGGAGAGACC.

Comments on this clone: The read stops 3 residues short of the end of the CDR3; the missing end is completed from the germline J gene. The chain combines TRBV20-1 with TRBJ1-2; a possible D gene is TRBD1 (6 bases). The CDR3 consists of 12 residues. Per the germline V gene, CDR1 is DFQATT and CDR2 is SNEGSKA (reference sequence). The CDR3 spells CRVSGGGYGYTF. The sequenced part of the CDR3 DNA is TGCAGGGTGTCGGGGGGCGGCTATGGC.

This clone occurred many times. The sequence runs out 3 residues before the end of the CDR3; the remainder is reconstructed from the germline J gene. V usage is TRBV20-1 and J usage is TRBJ1-2; possible D gene TRBD1, 5 bases. From germline, CDR1 is DFQATT and CDR2 SNEGSKA (reference sequence). The CDR3 is 13 amino acids. The V end was cut by 3 bases, the J end by 2 bases, with 10 bases between. The CDR3 DNA, read in part, is TGCAGTGCTAGGGGGGGTTTAAACTATGGC. As protein: CSARGGLNYG. The complete CDR3 sequence is CSARGGLNYGYTF.

This clone was found many times. The CDR3 end falls 3 residues outside the read, so it is completed with the germline J gene. This chain uses TRBV18 with TRBJ1-1; no clear D. V shed 4 bases and J shed 4 bases, with 10 bases lying between them. The CDR3 spans 13 residues. CDR1 and CDR2 from the germline V gene are KGHSH and LQKENI. CDR3 loop: CASSLATITEAFF. The covered CDR3 bases are TGTGCCAGCTCACTTGCGACAATCACTGAA.

Points on this clone: Read coverage stops 3 residues before the CDR3 terminus; the germline J gene supplies the remainder. The chain recombines TRBV7-9 with TRBJ1-2, with D unclear. CDR1 is SEHNR, CDR2 FQNEAQ, per germline (reference sequence). The CDR3 is 12 amino acids. Partial CDR3 DNA: TGTGCCAGCAGCTTAGCCGGCGGAGGC. This translates into CASSLAGGG. The entire CDR3 protein reads CASSLAGGGYTF.

This clone has a count of ten or more. The CDR3 is cut off 3 residues early in the read; its end comes from the germline J gene. V is TRBV16 and J is TRBJ1-1; 7 positions agree with TRBD1. In germline, CDR1 is KGHSY, CDR2 FQNENV. V lost 4 bases, J lost 1 base, and 9 bases stayed unmatched. This CDR3 is 16 amino acids long. CDR3 DNA (partial): TGTGCCAGCAGCCCCCGAGAGAGGACAGGGAACACTGAA. Its protein is CASSPRERTGNTE. The complete CDR3 reads CASSPRERTGNTEAFF. Using reference TRBV16 and TRBJ1-1 for the parts outside the CDR3, the full variable domain is GEEVAQTPKHLVRGEGQKAKLYCAPIKGHSYVFWYQQVLKNEFKFLISFQNENVFDETGMPKERFSAKCLPNSPCSLEIQATKLEDSAVYFCASSPRERTGNTEAFFGQGTRLTVV.

This clone was seen a few times. The read terminates 3 residues ahead of where the CDR3 ends, so the germline J gene completes it. The V and J genes are TRBV19 and TRBJ1-2; D is undetermined. Looked up from germline, CDR1 is LNHDA and CDR2 is SQIVND (reference sequence). This CDR3 has 16 residues. The sequenced CDR3 bases are TGTGCCAGTAGTATAGACGCCTCCGGACTTCGCGGCGCC. This sequence encodes CASSIDASGLRGA. The whole CDR3 protein is CASSIDASGLRGAYTF.

This clone was observed many times. The CDR3 is cut off 3 residues early in the read; its end comes from the germline J gene. The gene calls are TRBV18 and TRBJ1-5, with 7 bases fitting TRBD1. The germline gives CDR1 KGHSH, CDR2 LQKENI. This CDR3 comprises 15 residues. J gave up 1 base and V 6 bases, and 6 bases lay outside the gene matches. CDR3 loop: CASSPQGGSNQPQHF. CDR3 bases read: TGTGCCAGCTCGCCCCAGGGGGGAAGCAATCAGCCC.

This clone was seen ten or more times. CDR3 DNA (partial): TGCGCCAGCAGCTTGCTAGCAAGCAGGGAG. This translates into CASSLLASRE. The full CDR3 reads CASSLLASRELFF. The chain couples TRBV5-1 to TRBJ2-2; maybe TRBD2 (5 bases). The read comes to an end 3 residues before the CDR3 does, leaving the germline J gene to fill in the end. This CDR3 comprises 13 residues. Trimming shortened V by 1 base and J by 9 bases, and 10 bases separated the two germline ends. Germline V CDR1 and CDR2: SGHRS, YFSETQ.

This clone was recorded at least ten times. The sequenced CDR3 bases are TGCAGTGCCGAGAAGAGGGTCGGTAGCGCAGATACG. This encodes CSAEKRVGSADT. The entire CDR3 is CSAEKRVGSADTQYF. The chain employs TRBV20-1 and TRBJ2-3; possibly TRBD2 for D (5 bases). From the germline J gene comes the end of the CDR3, since the read stops 3 residues before it. Germline-derived CDR1 and CDR2 are DFQATT and SNEGSKA (reference sequence). V was trimmed by 6 bases and J by 4 bases, leaving 20 bases between them. CDR3 length: 15 residues.

This clone was seen at least ten times. The read falls 3 residues short of the CDR3 end, and the missing part is taken from the germline J gene. V usage is TRBV12-3 or TRBV12-4 and J usage is TRBJ2-1; 11 bases align to TRBD2. CDR3 size: 16 residues. J was trimmed by 9 bases and V by 1 base; bases with no gene match: 8. CDR3 DNA, as far as it was read: TGTGCCAGCAGTTTAGGCAATAGCGGGAGGGCCCTTGAG. Translation: CASSLGNSGRALE. The complete CDR3 reads CASSLGNSGRALEQFF.

Turning to this clone: The CDR3 goes on 3 residues after the read ends, and that part is filled in from the germline J gene. The chain couples TRBV7-1 to TRBJ2-1; the match to TRBD2 covers 9 bases. TRBV7-1 is an open reading frame whose function is uncertain. There are 18 residues in the CDR3. The junction had 16 bases not matched to a gene; V was cut back by 3 bases and J by 7 bases. This CDR3 is CASSSMAGGVAGENEQFF. CDR3 DNA, as far as it was read: TGTGCCAGCAGCTCGATGGCGGGAGGGGTAGCGGGAGAAAATGAG.

This clone appeared many times. The CDR3 extends 3 residues past the end of the read, so its final part is completed from the germline J gene. The chain recombines TRBV13 with TRBJ2-1; tentatively, D is TRBD1 (5 bases). V was pared by 5 bases and J by 3 bases, with 23 bases between. Germline V gene data show CDR1 as PRHDT and CDR2 as FYEKMQ (reference sequence). This CDR3 has 18 amino acids. The CDR3 loop is CASSRDKAGRRDYNEQFF. The CDR3 DNA, read in part, is TGTGCCAGCAGCCGAGATAAGGCAGGGCGTAGAGACTACAATGAG.

Comments on this clone: The read terminates 3 residues before the CDR3 end, so the remaining end is supplied by the germline J gene. The rearrangement uses TRBV19 and TRBJ1-5; D unclear. This CDR3 is built from 15 residues. Germline V lookup: CDR1 LNHDA, CDR2 SQIVND (reference sequence). V was pared by 5 bases and J by 0 bases, with 11 bases between. Incomplete CDR3 DNA: TGTGCCAGTAGTTTCAGTGTTCTTAGCAATCAGCCC. Its translation: CASSFSVLSNQP. The CDR3 in its entirety is CASSFSVLSNQPQHF.